This T cell receptor beta chain was profiled in a study of T cells in Graves' hyperthyroidism and ophthalmopathy. The investigators amplified TCR beta CDR3 regions from RNA transcripts. First-round RT-PCR with HTBI primers amplified the TCR CDR3 region. TCRdb re-called the multiplex PCR reads through MiXCR, storing one row per CDR3 protein. This sample has 610,000 or so distinct CDR3 sequences, with roughly 50% found just once. This sequence originates from a woman aged 18-35 years with Graves' hyperthyroidism. Material: peripheral blood or thyroid tissue (not recorded which).

This CDR3 is CASSYLQGRASTDTQYF. The DNA of the CDR3 is TGTGCCAGCAGCTATCTACAGGGAAGAGCTAGCACAGATACGCAGTATTTT. The rearrangement uses TRBV7-9 and TRBJ2-3, with D tentatively TRBD1 (6 bases). Germline V gene lookup returns CDR1 SEHNR and CDR2 FQNEAQ (reference sequence). This CDR3 is built from 17 residues. Trimming shortened V by 4 bases and J by 0 bases, and 17 bases separated the two germline ends.